This TCR beta chain was recovered during a study of blood T cell repertoires in COVID-19 (dated by TCRdb to 2018 to 2021). Looking at the study overall: The collaborator samples originated in the United States, Italy and Spain and spanned the acute and convalescent phases of COVID-19. The material from the prospective study consisted of cDNA or gDNA derived from T cells, B-cell-depleted T cells, or PBMCs. Subjects who had been exposed to COVID-19, were actively infected with it, or had recovered from it provided the deeply sampled blood TCRbeta repertoires that made up the dataset. The repertoires were released in a freely available public database meant as a resource for research on the immune response to SARS-CoV-2. The samples were drawn from the first 160 participants of the ongoing ImmuneRACE study and from 1,254 subjects provided by 6 global collaborators. Nearly every sample came with metadata listing a de-identified subject ID, COVID-19 status, age in years and sex. HLA class I and class II types, where available, came from metadata supplied by the sample provider rather than from assay-based typing. The investigation overall reported the following: Clinical and demographic metadata were provided uncurated, with the amount varying by source and participant.

The immunoSEQ Assay, a bias-controlled multiplex PCR, was used to amplify TCRbeta CDR3 regions from genomic DNA. As for how the authors treated the data: Within the assay, amplification of reference gene primers was used to estimate how many nucleated cells each sample contained. To quantify the absolute abundance of each unique TCRbeta CDR3 rearrangement, sequence reads were collapsed and filtered. Productive Simpson clonality was computed per sample as the square root of Simpson's diversity index over productive rearrangements. Held by TCRdb, this immuneACCESS table contains in-frame sequences only and omits some clones. Under half of the omission traces to an unresolved V gene where checked; the cause of the rest is unknown. That table is the source of V, J and clone size, and D and trimming were worked out from the DNA. The sample has under 75,000 clones on record, around four fifths of them singletons. Clones ranked in the top ten supply around 6% of the sample.

Each collaborating institution followed its own protocols to collect whole blood in K2EDTA tubes. For TCRbeta analysis, collaborators shipped samples as frozen whole blood, isolated PBMCs, or DNA extracted from either of those sample types. Comments on this clone: This clone's antigen is unknown. No clone much larger than this one lies a single base away; base qualities are absent.

The sequencing sample was made of peripheral blood. This clonotype was obtained from a woman aged 70-85 years with acute or convalescent COVID-19.

The base sequence is TGTGCCAGCAGCTTAGATCGGGGACTCCTTAACAATGAGCAGTTCTTC. Protein translation: CASSLDRGLLNNEQFF. The chain uses TRBV7-2 and TRBJ2-1; TRBD2 is perhaps the D gene, given 6 matching bases. V was cut back by 1 base and J by 5 bases, leaving a gap of 15 bases between them. The CDR3 measures 16 amino acids from cysteine to phenylalanine. Only the CDR3 portion is preserved as DNA: 48 bases, with reading frame beginning at the first base. Based on the germline V gene, the CDR1 and CDR2 sequences are SGHTA and FQGNSA.